The sequence of this TCR beta chain was determined in a study of T cell changes during pregnancy in multiple sclerosis. Trimming shortened V by 0 bases and J by 4 bases, and 15 bases separated the two germline ends. CDR3 length: 16 amino acids. Germline CDR1 and CDR2: PRHDT and FYEKMQ (reference sequence). Method: immunoSEQ multiplex PCR; TCRdb's copy keeps in-frame clones and lacks some. This sample has about 52,000 clones; more than 80% occur once, and the top ten carry 0.35% to 0.45%. The chain couples TRBV13 to TRBJ1-2; unclear D gene. This TCR came from a female donor with multiple sclerosis, enrolled in a pregnancy study. Specimen: CD4+ T cells from peripheral blood mononuclear cells, collected before pregnancy. The CDR3 DNA reads as TGTGCCAGCAGCTTAGGAGTGCATGCCAGAGGCTATGGCTACACCTTC. It encodes CASSLGVHARGYGYTF.